Presented here are 15 T cell receptor beta chains from one specimen sequenced in a study of shared clonotypes between healthy human individuals. Clones were read by immunoSEQ multiplex PCR, and TCRdb kept only the in-frame ones, dropping some. The repertoire holds about 2.2 million clones, with roughly 93% as singletons. As defined, naive CD8 cells were CD45RO-negative and positively selected for CCR7, with terminally differentiated effector memory CD45RA+ cells excluded. The specimen was naive CD8+ T cells from PBMCs. These receptors originate from a man aged 18-30 years in good health. Some clones in this sample may be carry-over from other donors' samples.

J is TRBJ2-2 and V is TRBV9; D might be TRBD2 (5 bases). V was trimmed by 3 bases and J by 5 bases, leaving 11 bases between them. The CDR3 extends over 14 amino acids. Germline V gene lookup returns CDR1 SGDLS and CDR2 YYNGEE. The CDR3 here is CASSAARGTGELFF. The CDR3 DNA reads TGTGCCAGCAGCGCTGCCCGGGGAACCGGGGAGCTGTTTTTT.

Details on this clone: Other DNA sequences in the sample encode the same CDR3. The rearrangement uses TRBV4-3 and TRBJ2-2; 11 bases map to TRBD2. The CDR3 extends over 17 amino acids. Germline trimming cut 1 base from V and 5 bases from J; bases unmatched to any gene: 6. Germline V gives CDR1 LGHNA, CDR2 YSLEER. The CDR3 sequence is CASSQASLAGETGELFF. CDR3 sequence (DNA): TGCGCCAGCAGCCAAGCGTCACTAGCGGGAGAGACCGGGGAGCTGTTTTTT.

The chain uses TRBV18 and TRBJ2-5; D could derive from TRBD1 or TRBD2 (5 bases each). The ends were cut back, 4 bases at V and 4 bases at J, with 16 bases in the middle. The CDR3 sequence is 15 residues long. Germline lookup yields CDR1 KGHSH and CDR2 LQKENI. For the CDR3, the DNA is TGTGCCAGCTCACAGAGGGACGGCGCAAGAGAGACCCAGTACTTC. It specifies CASSQRDGARETQYF.

The rearrangement uses TRBV27 and TRBJ2-1; 11 positions match TRBD2. The CDR3 length is 15 residues. Germline V CDR1 and CDR2: MNHEY, SMNVEV (reference sequence). Trimming cost V 3 bases and J 4 bases; bases outside gene matches: 2. CDR3 loop: CASSFTSGGYNEQFF. CDR3 nucleotides: TGTGCCAGCAGTTTTACTAGCGGGGGATACAATGAGCAGTTCTTC.

This rearrangement joins TRBV4-3 to TRBJ2-3; 8 bases are a match to TRBD1. The V segment lost 3 bases and the J segment 0 bases; nucleotides outside the gene matches: 8. The CDR3 consists of 17 residues. Looked up from germline, CDR1 is LGHNA and CDR2 is YSLEER. For the CDR3, the DNA is TGCGCCAGCAGCCATCAAGACAGGGGAGGAAGCACAGATACGCAGTATTTT. This codes for CASSHQDRGGSTDTQYF.

J is TRBJ1-5 and V is TRBV7-8; TRBD1 agrees at 7 bases. The CDR3 sequence is 15 residues long. V was clipped by 4 bases and J by 5 bases; unmatched bases: 8. Germline CDR1 SGHVS, CDR2 FQNEAQ. CDR3 nucleotide sequence: TGTGCCAGCAGCTGGGGGGACAGAGGGGATCAGCCCCAGCATTTT. It translates to CASSWGDRGDQPQHF.

The chain recombines TRBV2 with TRBJ2-7; 8 bases line up with TRBD1. CDR3 length: 12 residues. Germline values: CDR1 SNHLY, CDR2 FYNNEI. The ends lost 8 bases at V and 3 bases at J; junction bases unmatched: 3. CDR3 sequence: CASYDRGYEQYF. The CDR3 DNA reads as TGTGCCAGCTATGACAGGGGCTACGAGCAGTACTTC.

This chain links TRBV6-5 with TRBJ2-1, with 13 bases identical to TRBD2. The CDR3 extends over 16 amino acids. Trimming cost V 0 bases and J 11 bases; bases outside gene matches: 7. Germline CDR1 MNHEY, CDR2 SVGAGI. CDR3 loop: CASSYSGTSGMFQQFF. The CDR3 nucleotides are TGTGCCAGCAGTTACTCCGGGACTAGCGGGATGTTCCAGCAGTTCTTC.

This chain uses TRBV28 with TRBJ1-1; D remains unclear. CDR1 is MDHEN, CDR2 SYDVKM, per germline. V was pared by 2 bases and J by 3 bases, with 13 bases between. The length of the CDR3 is 15 residues. The CDR3 DNA is TGTGCCAGCAGTTTAGGGCCCGGGATTGACACTGAAGCTTTCTTT. Translating gives CASSLGPGIDTEAFF.

This chain joins TRBV11-2 and TRBJ2-1, with TRBD2 matching over 8 bases. CDR1 is SGHAT, CDR2 FQNNGV, per germline. With V trimmed by 0 bases and J by 6 bases, 13 bases remained unmatched. This CDR3 contains 18 residues. CDR3 nucleotides: TGTGCCAGCAGCTTAGAATGGGCCGGGAGGGCCCTTGGCAATGAGCAGTTCTTC. Translating it yields CASSLEWAGRALGNEQFF.

The rearrangement uses TRBV4-3 and TRBJ2-5, with D tentatively TRBD1 (6 bases). Germline CDR1 LGHNA, CDR2 YSLEER. The CDR3 runs 15 residues. V was shortened by 1 base and J by 5 bases, with 14 bases between the two germline ends. CDR3 sequence: CASSQGIRQAETQYF. CDR3 nucleotides: TGCGCCAGCAGCCAAGGAATTCGACAGGCCGAGACCCAGTACTTC.

The chain is built from TRBV7-9 and TRBJ2-7, with 10 bases fitting TRBD1. CDR3 length: 13 residues. Germline trimming cut 8 bases from V and 7 bases from J; bases unmatched to any gene: 8. Germline values: CDR1 SEHNR, CDR2 FQNEAQ (reference sequence). Here the CDR3 reads CASLGTGVREQYF. CDR3 in DNA: TGTGCCAGCCTTGGGACAGGGGTTAGGGAGCAGTACTTC.

Concerning this clone: A read error may produce the germline difference seen at one junction end. The chain recombines TRBV5-1 with TRBJ2-7; the D gene is possibly TRBD1 (5 bases). CDR1 is SGHRS, CDR2 YFSETQ, per germline. The CDR3 is made up of 16 amino acids. DNA of the CDR3: TGCGCCAGCAGCTTGGCTACAGGACAAAGCTCCTACGAGCGGTACTTC. Translated, it gives CASSLATGQSSYERYF. Full variable domain (missing parts from reference TRBV5-1 and TRBJ2-7): KAGVTQTPRYLIKTRGQQVTLSCSPISGHRSVSWYQQTPGQGLQFLFEYFSETQRNKGNFPGRFSGRQFSNSRSEMNVSTLELGDSALYLCASSLATGQSSYERYFGPGTRLTVT.

This clone was seen a handful of times. The J gene is TRBJ2-1, the V gene TRBV2, with 10 bases identical to TRBD2. CDR3 length equals 20 residues. Germline V gene sequence: CDR1 SNHLY, CDR2 FYNNEI. The V segment lost 3 bases and the J segment 1 base; nucleotides outside the gene matches: 15. The CDR3 DNA sequence: TGTGCCAGCAGTGATACGACTAGCGGGCAGTGGACCCGGTCCTACAATGAGCAGTTCTTC. Protein sequence: CASSDTTSGQWTRSYNEQFF.

V and J are TRBV18 and TRBJ2-5; 13 bases line up with TRBD2. The length of the CDR3 is 17 residues. Trimming removed 0 bases from V and 2 bases from J; junction bases left unmatched: 3. Germline V gene data show CDR1 as KGHSH and CDR2 as LQKENI. The CDR3 here is CASSPPGLAGIQETQYF. CDR3 DNA sequence: TGTGCCAGCTCACCACCGGGACTAGCGGGAATTCAAGAGACCCAGTACTTC. Drawing the rest from reference TRBV18 and TRBJ2-5, the complete variable domain is NAGVMQNPRHLVRRRGQEARLRCSPMKGHSHVYWYRQLPEEGLKFMVYLQKENIIDESGMPKERFSAEFPKEGPSILRIQQVVRGDSAAYFCASSPPGLAGIQETQYFGPGTRLLVL.